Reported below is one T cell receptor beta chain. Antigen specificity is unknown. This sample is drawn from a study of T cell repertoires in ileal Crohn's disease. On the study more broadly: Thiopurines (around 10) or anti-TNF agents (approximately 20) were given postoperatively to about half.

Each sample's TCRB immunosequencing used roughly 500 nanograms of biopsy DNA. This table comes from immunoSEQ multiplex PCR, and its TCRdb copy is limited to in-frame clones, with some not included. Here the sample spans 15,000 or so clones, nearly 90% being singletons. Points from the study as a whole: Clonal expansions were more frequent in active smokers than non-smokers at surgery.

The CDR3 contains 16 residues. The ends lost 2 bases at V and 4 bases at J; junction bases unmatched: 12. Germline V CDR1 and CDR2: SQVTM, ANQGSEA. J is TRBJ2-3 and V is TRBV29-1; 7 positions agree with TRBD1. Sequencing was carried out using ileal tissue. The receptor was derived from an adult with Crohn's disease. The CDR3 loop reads CSVERQGASSPDTQYF. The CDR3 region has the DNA TGCAGCGTTGAAAGACAGGGCGCGAGTAGCCCAGATACGCAGTATTTT.